This T cell receptor (beta chain) was recorded in a study of shared clonotypes between healthy human individuals (TCRdb year 2020). Regarding the study in general: A couple of women and a few men aged 18 to 49 years were included in the cohort. For each donor, three plates each were used for CD4 naive and CD4 memory, two plates were used for CD8 naive, and one plate was used for CD8 memory. To estimate repertoire size and how much clonotypes are shared between individuals, the study performed deep sequencing of blood TCR repertoires from about five healthy adults. Different laboratories and diverse techniques were used to prepare libraries and sequence TCR repertoires, to increase sequencing depth and limit assay-specific biases. Per donor, leukapheresis produced somewhere between about 0.9 and 9 billion PBMCs. The full study reports these points: Naive subsets generally had larger estimated clonotype richness than memory subsets did. Higher generation probabilities were observed for clonotypes shared by all four sorted-subset donors than for non-shared clonotypes. Incomplete sequencing was indicated by rarefaction of sorted-subset datasets, despite the large sequencing depth. Sampling was limited to blood, and TCR repertoires in tissue likely differ from TCR repertoires in blood. The small number of donors limited the genetic and exposure-history diversity represented. Based on pairwise subsampling, the degree of clonotype sharing among donors was expected to be affected by sequencing depth. When a few donors were compared, the shared fraction of clonotypes was approximately 5% for naive CD4, about 4% for naive CD8, more than 2% for memory CD4, and 0.4% for memory CD8.

The donors were healthy, HIV-negative adults with no recently reported acute infections or vaccinations. Only Caucasian adults living in Nashville, Tennessee, USA were represented among the donors. CD8 memory samples combined magnetically selected CD45RO+ cells with CCR7-negative CD45RA+ effector memory (TemRA) cells. Blood was collected by leukapheresis, and PBMCs were isolated by Ficoll-Histopaque density gradient centrifugation and then cryopreserved in liquid nitrogen vapor phase. Analytical flow cytometry was used to check the purity and quantity of every magnetically sorted T cell population. Genomic DNA was isolated from each sorted fraction and quantified by UV absorbance on a Nanodrop 2000c. For this clone: What this receptor recognizes is not known. Nothing much larger sits one base from this clone, and base qualities are not available.

From the cysteine up to the phenylalanine, the CDR3 has a length of 15 residues. This entry keeps only the CDR3 DNA: 45 bases, framed from base 1. The germline V gene yields SGHRS for CDR1 and YFSETQ for CDR2. Trimming at the junction amounts to 2 bases on V and 3 bases on J, and the germline ends lie 12 bases apart. Using the deep immunoSEQ assay, multiplex PCR amplified TCR CDR3 regions from genomic DNA. For each cell subset, the extracted genomic DNA was distributed evenly across all wells of several immunoSEQ 96-well plates, and each plate served as one replicate. For sorted subsets, about 200 ng genomic DNA, equal to 30,000 to 35,000 T cell genomes, was loaded into each replicate PCR. Purified libraries were quantified with a Qubit 3.0 fluorometer, sized on a Bioanalyzer 2100, and re-quantified with the KAPA Library Quantification kit. Every immunoSEQ 96-well plate was sequenced on a separate single-read 150-cycle Illumina NextSeq 550 flow cell. The source study handled its data this way. Because only junctional sequences without quality scores were contained in the immunoSEQ output, filtering matching that applied to full-length reads could not be performed. Sequences were annotated with PyIR, a Python wrapper for IgBLAST v1.9, using IMGT germline references to assign V/J genes and CDR3. Any read was removed if the V/J assignment was weak (E-value above 1e-6), the CDR3 was missing, or the read contained stop codons, out-of-frame junctions, or ambiguous translated residues. V3J clonotypes were defined by identical inferred V gene, J gene, and CDR3 amino acid sequence. To compute the percentage overlap between repertoires, the number of shared unique clonotypes was divided by the size of the smaller repertoire. Three approaches were used to assess repertoire richness: RTK rarefaction, the Chao1 estimator, and Recon v2.1 estimates of unobserved clonotypes. OLGA was used to compute generation probabilities for all TCRbeta clonotypes that the gDNA method yielded from a few donors. TCRdb took this table from immuneACCESS and kept in-frame rearrangements with V and J called. Such tables lack part of the clones; where checked against another copy, unresolved V genes explain under half of the gap, and the rest is unexplained. Clonal size and the V and J genes are those of that table, whereas D and trimming came from the DNA. In all, the sample holds 650,000 to 700,000 clones, and roughly 87% of those were seen once. The ten largest make up less than 40% of the sample.

The V gene is TRBV5-1 and the J gene is TRBJ1-5; the best D guess is TRBD1, with 6 bases matching. Sequencing input: memory CD8+ T cells from PBMCs. According to the study, the label for this sample's cell subset or site signals: CD45RO+ cells pooled with CCR7-negative TemRA cells. The TCR originated in a young man in good health. Some clones in this sample may be carry-over from other donors' samples. The nucleotide sequence reads as follows: TGCGCCAGCAGCTTATCCGACAGGAACAATCAGCCCCAGCATTTT. Its amino acids are CASSLSDRNNQPQHF. The full variable domain, completed from the reference TRBV5-1 and TRBJ1-5 proteins outside the CDR3, reads KAGVTQTPRYLIKTRGQQVTLSCSPISGHRSVSWYQQTPGQGLQFLFEYFSETQRNKGNFPGRFSGRQFSNSRSEMNVSTLELGDSALYLCASSLSDRNNQPQHFGDGTRLSIL.